What follows are 8 T cell receptor beta chains derived from one specimen sequenced in a study of blood T cells in healthy people across ages. With a J-beta primer mix and a sample-barcoded 5' primer, a second PCR ran roughly 6 to 12 cycles. TCRdb passed the 5' RACE reads through MiXCR, listing each CDR3 protein once. The sample holds about 1,500,000 distinct CDR3 sequences, approximately 38% seen once. The sample was blood. The receptors were gathered from a woman aged 18-29 years in good health.

On this clonotype: This may arise from a read error, as a much more abundant clone is one base away. The chain joins TRBV28 to TRBJ2-7; D perhaps matches TRBD1 (6 bases). Trimming pared 4 bases from V and 6 bases from J, leaving 13 bases between. This CDR3 contains 13 residues. CDR1 and CDR2 from the germline V gene are MDHEN and SYDVKM. The CDR3 DNA sequence: TGTGCCAGCAGTTGTCAGGGGAGCGGCGAGCAGTACTTC. Translated, it gives CASSCQGSGEQYF.

This clonotype showed up just a few times. The rearrangement uses TRBV5-1 and TRBJ1-1; D gene ambiguous. The length of the CDR3 is 15 residues. Trimming took off 0 bases at V and 0 bases at J, with 9 bases between the two ends. CDR1 is SGHRS, CDR2 YFSETQ, per germline. This CDR3 reads CASSLVGPMNTEAFF. The CDR3 DNA is TGCGCCAGCAGCTTGGTCGGGCCTATGAACACTGAAGCTTTCTTT.

The V and J genes are TRBV29-1 and TRBJ2-3, with 10 nucleotides matching TRBD1. The CDR3 is 19 amino acids. The V gene's germline CDR1 is SQVTM and CDR2 ANQGSEA. Trimming removed 0 bases from V and 2 bases from J; junction bases left unmatched: 14. Here the CDR3 reads CSVEDPLAGTGVLTDTQYF. The CDR3, as DNA: TGCAGCGTTGAAGACCCCCTGGCCGGGACAGGGGTCCTCACAGATACGCAGTATTTT.

The chain recombines TRBV12-3 or TRBV12-4 with TRBJ2-1, with D possibly matching TRBD2 (5 bases). This CDR3 comprises 15 residues. V gave up 6 bases and J gave up 0 bases, with 12 bases separating them. The CDR3 nucleotides read TGTGCCAGCAGCCGTAGCGATCACTCCTACAATGAGCAGTTCTTC. It specifies CASSRSDHSYNEQFF.

V is TRBV9 and J is TRBJ1-4; D not certain. The germline V and J ends were trimmed by 3 bases and 12 bases, with 24 bases remaining between them. CDR1 SGDLS and CDR2 YYNGEE come from the germline V gene. The CDR3 contains 16 residues. The CDR3 spells CASSAYPGSSVGELFF. The CDR3 coding sequence is TGTGCCAGCAGCGCCTACCCGGGATCGTCGGTCGGAGAACTGTTTTTT.

With respect to this clonotype: A much larger clone is a single base away; this may be a read error. The CDR3 spells CSARDGGDRTFSNEQFF. The CDR3 coding sequence is TGCAGTGCTAGAGATGGAGGGGACAGGACTTTCAGCAATGAGCAGTTCTTC. The V and J genes are TRBV20-1 and TRBJ2-1; 8 nucleotides line up with TRBD1. The CDR3 spans 17 residues. The ends lost 0 bases at V and 6 bases at J; junction bases unmatched: 13. Germline CDR1 and CDR2: DFQATT and SNEGSKA (reference sequence).

The chain has TRBV4-2 and TRBJ2-1; no clear D gene. The CDR3 loop spans 14 amino acids. From germline, CDR1 is LGHNA and CDR2 YNFKEQ. Trimming removed 2 bases at V and 0 bases at J, with 5 bases between. CDR3 residues: CASSQPGSYNEQFF. In nucleotides, the CDR3 is TGTGCCAGCAGCCAACCGGGCTCCTACAATGAGCAGTTCTTC.

This clonotype was picked up a small number of times. CDR3 sequence: CASSDDPTDTQYF. The CDR3, as DNA: TGTGCCAGCAGCGATGACCCCACAGATACGCAGTATTTT. The chain has TRBV7-3 and TRBJ2-3, with D unclear. Trimming removed 5 bases from V and 2 bases from J, with 8 bases in between. This CDR3 is 13 amino acids long. Germline lookup yields CDR1 SGHTA and CDR2 FQGTGA.